The 4 T cell receptor beta chains in this list originate from one sample, sequenced in a study of CD8+CD57+ T cells in acquired aplastic anemia. Researchers used genomic DNA as the template to profile TCR beta VDJ and CDR3. MiXCR was run by TCRdb on the reads, yielding one entry per CDR3 protein. The table lists around 200,000 distinct CDR3 sequences, approximately 51% of them singletons. By flow cytometry, patients selected for sequencing had shown an expansion of CD8+CD57+ cells. Source material: sorted CD4+, CD8+, or CD8+CD57+ T cells (not recorded which) from PBMCs. These receptors were taken from a human donor with aplastic anemia.

This clonotype was detected once. The V gene is TRBV7-9, the J gene TRBJ1-6; maybe TRBD1 (6 bases). V lost 6 bases and J lost 7, with 25 bases in between. This CDR3 has 18 amino acids. The germline V gene has CDR1 SEHNR and CDR2 FQNEAQ (reference sequence). The CDR3: CASSFQRRGSMVNSPLHF. The CDR3 region has the DNA TGTGCCAGCAGTTTTCAGCGCAGGGGATCTATGGTCAATTCACCCCTCCACTTT. The full variable domain, in which reference TRBV7-9 and TRBJ1-6 provide the parts outside the CDR3, is DTGVSQNPRHKITKRGQNVTFRCDPISEHNRLYWYRQTLGQGPEFLTYFQNEAQLEKSRLLSDRFSAERPKGSFSTLEIQRTEQGDSAMYLCASSFQRRGSMVNSPLHFGNGTRLTVT.

A remark on this clonotype: The germline gene is not matched at one end of the junction; a read error may be the cause. The rearrangement joins TRBV5-1 to TRBJ1-2; 8 positions agree with TRBD1. CDR3 size: 15 residues. Per germline, CDR1 SGHRS and CDR2 YFSETQ. The chain's CDR3 is CASSASTTGGDGYTF. Here the CDR3 DNA reads TGTGCCAGCAGCGCCTCTACTACAGGGGGTGACGGCTACACCTTC. Based on the CDR3 plus reference TRBV5-1 and TRBJ1-2, the full variable domain is KAGVTQTPRYLIKTRGQQVTLSCSPISGHRSVSWYQQTPGQGLQFLFEYFSETQRNKGNFPGRFSGRQFSNSRSEMNVSTLELGDSALYLCASSASTTGGDGYTFGSGTRLTVV.

Turning to this clonotype: A much larger clone differs from this one at a single base, so this may be a read error. The chain joins TRBV12-3 or TRBV12-4 to TRBJ2-6, with D possibly matching TRBD2 (5 bases). The CDR3 runs 22 residues. Written as DNA, the CDR3 is TGTGCCCGCAGTTTAGGTGAGGGTAGTAGGCCCTTTATAAGCTCTGGGGCCAACGTCCTGACTTTC. It translates to CARSLGEGSRPFISSGANVLTF.

This chain joins TRBV5-1 and TRBJ1-2; D is perhaps TRBD1 (5 bases). Trimming shortened V by 5 bases and J by 3 bases, and 14 bases separated the two germline ends. CDR1 SGHRS and CDR2 YFSETQ come from the germline V gene. This CDR3 comprises 14 residues. CDR3: CASRPGTDYYGYTF. The CDR3 DNA reads TGCGCCAGCAGGCCTGGGACGGATTACTATGGCTACACCTTC.